Listed below are T cell receptor beta chains from one sample, sequenced in a study of shared clonotypes between healthy human individuals. Generated by immunoSEQ multiplex PCR, the TCRdb table keeps only in-frame clones and is missing some. Of some 2,000,000 clones in the sample, 85% to 95% are singletons; the top ten hold 0.1% to 0.15%. Source material: naive CD4+ T cells sorted from blood. The receptors stem from a man between 18 and 29 years old in good health. Both conserved end residues are part of each CDR3. The order of the fields is D gene, clone size, J gene, V gene, CDR3 DNA, CDR3 protein. The D gene is left open where the match is weak. The size field is filled for only some rows; it gives once, few, many or a size class.

TRBD1 | NA | TRBJ2-7 | TRBV11-3 | TGTGCCAGCAGCACAACGACAGGGGCGGCTTACGAGCAGTACTTC | CASSTTTGAAYEQYF
NA | NA | TRBJ1-3 | TRBV12-1 | TGTGCCAGCAGCTCCGGGAACCCTCATTTT | CASSSGNPHF
TRBD1 | NA | TRBJ2-2 | TRBV7-2 | TGTGCCAGCAGCATTAGACAGGGCGGGGAGCTGTTTTTT | CASSIRQGGELFF
NA | NA | TRBJ2-7 | TRBV7-9 | TGTGCCAGCAGCCCTAGCCCGCCGACCTACGAGCAGTACTTC | CASSPSPPTYEQYF
NA | NA | TRBJ1-4 | TRBV5-4 | TGTGCCAGCAGCTTTACAGGGTCGGGAGAAAAACTGTTTTTT | CASSFTGSGEKLFF
TRBD1 | NA | TRBJ2-7 | TRBV6-5 | TGTGCCAGCAGTCTCGGACAGGCGTCCTACGAGCAGTACTTC | CASSLGQASYEQYF
NA | NA | TRBJ2-2 | TRBV11-1 | TGTGCCAGCAGCTTAGGGGAAATCACCGGGGAGCTGTTTTTT | CASSLGEITGELFF
NA | NA | TRBJ2-1 | TRBV10-3 | TGTGCCATCAGAGAGGGCTCCTACAATGAGCAGTTCTTC | CAIREGSYNEQFF
TRBD1 | NA | TRBJ2-1 | TRBV5-1 | TGCGCCAGCAGCCCCGAGGCGGTGGGACAGGGTCGCAATGAGCAGTTCTTC | CASSPEAVGQGRNEQFF
NA | NA | TRBJ2-7 | TRBV19 | TGTGCCAGTAGTATAGGATGGAGCTCCTACGAGCAGTACTTC | CASSIGWSSYEQYF
TRBD1 | NA | TRBJ2-7 | TRBV5-1 | TGCGCCAGCAGCTCGGACAGGTCACTGGAGCAGTACTTC | CASSSDRSLEQYF
TRBD1 | NA | TRBJ2-2 | TRBV29-1 | TGCAGCGTTGGGACAGGGAACACCGGGGAGCTGTTTTTT | CSVGTGNTGELFF
NA | NA | TRBJ1-6 | TRBV28 | TGTGCCACCATAGGACAGCCCGGTTCACCCCTCCACTTT | CATIGQPGSPLHF
NA | NA | TRBJ2-5 | TRBV11-2 | TGTGCCAGCAGCCCCACGGGACTCCCGGGGGAGACCCAGTACTTC | CASSPTGLPGETQYF
TRBD1 | once | TRBJ2-7 | TRBV5-1 | TGCGCCAGCAGCTTGGCCGAAGGGGGCCACGAGCAGTACTTC | CASSLAEGGHEQYF
NA | NA | TRBJ2-3 | TRBV9 | TGTGCCAGCAGTCCCTTGGGACCAGTTACCCCCGCAGATACGCAGTATTTT | CASSPLGPVTPADTQYF
TRBD2 | NA | TRBJ2-3 | TRBV2 | TGTGCCAGCAGTGAGTCAGGACTAGCTATAGATACGCAGTATTTT | CASSESGLAIDTQYF
NA | NA | TRBJ1-1 | TRBV6-5 | TGTGCCAGCAGTTACCCGGGGGGCGGCACTGAAGCTTTCTTT | CASSYPGGGTEAFF
NA | few | TRBJ1-1 | TRBV7-2 | TGTGCCAGCAGCGGAAACAGGAATGCGGCTTTCTTT | CASSGNRNAAFF
NA | NA | TRBJ2-7 | TRBV5-1 | TGCGCCAGCAGCTTACAGGGAGATTACGAGCAGTACTTC | CASSLQGDYEQYF
NA | NA | TRBJ1-2 | TRBV28 | TGTGCCAGCACCTCTCCCCCGGGGGGAGGCTATGGCTACACCTTC | CASTSPPGGGYGYTF
NA | NA | TRBJ2-1 | TRBV28 | TGTGCCAGCAGTTTTGGGCCAAGCTCCTACAATGAGCAGTTCTTC | CASSFGPSSYNEQFF
TRBD1 | NA | TRBJ1-5 | TRBV30 | TGTGCCTGGAGTCCCCGGGACAGGGATTATCAGCCCCAGCATTTT | CAWSPRDRDYQPQHF
NA | few | TRBJ2-2 | TRBV10-1 | TGCGCCACCGCACCCCAGGACGGGGAGCTGTTTTTT | CATAPQDGELFF
TRBD2 | NA | TRBJ2-1 | TRBV7-9 | TGTGCCAGCAGGATAGCGGGAGAATCTTTCAATGAGCAGTTCTTC | CASRIAGESFNEQFF
TRBD1 | NA | TRBJ2-7 | TRBV6-5 | TGTGCCAGCAGAGGACAGGGGGCCCACGAGCAGTACTTC | CASRGQGAHEQYF
NA | NA | TRBJ1-4 | TRBV5-6 | TGTGCCAGCAGCTTGGCCTCGGGGGGCTGGGAAAAACTGTTTTTT | CASSLASGGWEKLFF
NA | NA | TRBJ2-7 | TRBV6-5 | TGTGCCAGCAGTTACTCGGTTAGCTCCTACGAGCAGTACTTC | CASSYSVSSYEQYF
NA | NA | TRBJ2-7 | TRBV7-2 | TGTGCCAGCAGCTTAGCGGGGTCGGGAGCGCACGAGCAGTACTTC | CASSLAGSGAHEQYF
TRBD1 | NA | TRBJ1-3 | TRBV7-8 | TGTGCCAGCAGCTTAGGGATGACAGGGGGCAACCTAAGGCCTGGAAACACCATATATTTT | CASSLGMTGGNLRPGNTIYF
TRBD1 | NA | TRBJ1-3 | TRBV6-5 | TGTGCCAGCAGTCGACAGGGGGCTGGAAACACCATATATTTT | CASSRQGAGNTIYF
NA | NA | TRBJ2-7 | TRBV2 | TGTGCCAGCAGTCTAGATGCCTACGAGCAGTACTTC | CASSLDAYEQYF
TRBD1 | NA | TRBJ1-1 | TRBV4-3 | TGCGCCAGCAGCCAAGTGGTGGGACAGGGAAACACTGAAGCTTTCTTT | CASSQVVGQGNTEAFF
TRBD1 | NA | TRBJ1-2 | TRBV18 | TGTGCCAGCTCACCGACAGGGTTAGACTATGGCTACACCTTC | CASSPTGLDYGYTF
TRBD1 | NA | TRBJ1-5 | TRBV28 | TGTGCCAGCAGTTTCGGGACAGGGGACAATCAGCCCCAGCATTTT | CASSFGTGDNQPQHF
TRBD2 | NA | TRBJ2-5 | TRBV4-1 | TGCGCCAGCAGCACCCAGGAACTACTAGCGGGGGGACAAGAGACCCAGTACTTC | CASSTQELLAGGQETQYF
TRBD1 | NA | TRBJ2-7 | TRBV28 | TGTGCCAGCAGTTTTGGGACAGGGGGCCGACACGAGCAGTACTTC | CASSFGTGGRHEQYF
TRBD1 | NA | TRBJ1-2 | TRBV29-1 | TGCAGCGTTGAAGGGACAGGGCGTGACTATGGCTACACCTTC | CSVEGTGRDYGYTF
TRBD1 | NA | TRBJ1-6 | TRBV10-1 | TGCGCCAGCAGCTCCGGGACAGGGAATTCACCCCTCCACTTT | CASSSGTGNSPLHF
NA | NA | TRBJ1-4 | TRBV7-7 | TGTGCTAGCAGCTTAGCCGGGGGATCGAAACTGTTTTTT | CASSLAGGSKLFF
TRBD2 | NA | TRBJ2-3 | TRBV7-2 | TGTGCCAGCAGCTTAGGGCTAGCGGGGGCGGGAGATACGCAGTATTTT | CASSLGLAGAGDTQYF
TRBD2 | NA | TRBJ2-7 | TRBV6-1 | TGTGCCAGCAGGAGAGCGGGGGTCTACGAGCAGTACTTC | CASRRAGVYEQYF
TRBD1 | NA | TRBJ1-3 | TRBV5-1 | TGCGCCAGCAGCTTGGGGGACAGTGGATCTGGAAACACCATATATTTT | CASSLGDSGSGNTIYF
TRBD1 | NA | TRBJ1-6 | TRBV6-6 | TGTGCCAGCAGTTGGGGACAGGATAATTCACCCCTCCACTTT | CASSWGQDNSPLHF
NA | NA | TRBJ1-2 | TRBV7-9 | TGTGCCAGCAGCCCCCAGGTGGGTTATGGCTACACCTTC | CASSPQVGYGYTF
NA | NA | TRBJ2-5 | TRBV5-6 | TGTGCCAGCAGCTTGAACTTCTTACCACAAGAGACCCAGTACTTC | CASSLNFLPQETQYF
NA | NA | TRBJ1-6 | TRBV30 | TGTGCCTGGAGTGTACTCCGAAATAATTCACCCCTCCACTTT | CAWSVLRNNSPLHF
NA | NA | TRBJ2-5 | TRBV18 | TGTGCCAGCTCACCTTCTTGGACGGGTCAAGAGACCCAGTACTTC | CASSPSWTGQETQYF
NA | NA | TRBJ2-2 | TRBV7-3 | TGTGCCAGCCGCGAGCAGGGTGGGAGCGGGGAGCTGTTTTTT | CASREQGGSGELFF
NA | NA | TRBJ2-5 | TRBV28 | TGTGCCAGCAGTGAGGCCCTGATCGGGGCCCAAGAGACCCAGTACTTC | CASSEALIGAQETQYF
NA | NA | TRBJ1-3 | TRBV7-6 | TGTGCCAGCAGCTTAGATGGGTACTCTGGAAACACCATATATTTT | CASSLDGYSGNTIYF
NA | NA | TRBJ2-7 | TRBV7-9 | TGTGCCAGCAGCTCTCGGGGGCCAGGATTCTACGAGCAGTACTTC | CASSSRGPGFYEQYF
TRBD2 | NA | TRBJ2-7 | TRBV2 | TGTGCCAGCAGTGAAGGGACTAGCGGGGGGGCCTACGAGCAGTACTTC | CASSEGTSGGAYEQYF
NA | NA | TRBJ1-2 | TRBV7-2 | TGTGCCAGCAGCTCACCGACTAGCGGGAACTATGGCTACACCTTC | CASSSPTSGNYGYTF
NA | once | TRBJ2-5 | TRBV9 | TGTGCCAGCAGCGTCGAGGGAACACAAGAGACCCAGTACTTC | CASSVEGTQETQYF